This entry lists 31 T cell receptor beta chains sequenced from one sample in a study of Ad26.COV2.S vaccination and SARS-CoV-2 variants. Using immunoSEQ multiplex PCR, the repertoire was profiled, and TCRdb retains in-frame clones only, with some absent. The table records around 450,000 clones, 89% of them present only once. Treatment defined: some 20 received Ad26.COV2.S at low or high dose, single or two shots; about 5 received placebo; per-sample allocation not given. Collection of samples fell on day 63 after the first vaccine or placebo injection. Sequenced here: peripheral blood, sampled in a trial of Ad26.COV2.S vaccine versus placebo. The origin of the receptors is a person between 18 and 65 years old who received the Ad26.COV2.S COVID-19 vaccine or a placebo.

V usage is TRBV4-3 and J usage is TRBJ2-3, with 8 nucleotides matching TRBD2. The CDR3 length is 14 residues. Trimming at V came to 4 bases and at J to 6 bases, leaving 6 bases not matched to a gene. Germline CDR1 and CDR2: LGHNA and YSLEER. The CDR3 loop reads CASSPFAGGDTQYF. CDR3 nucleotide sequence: TGCGCCAGCAGCCCGTTTGCGGGGGGCGATACGCAGTATTTT.

CDR3 protein: CASSESLTAPRHEKLFF. In nucleotides, the CDR3 is TGCGCCAGCAGTGAGTCTTTAACAGCCCCGAGGCATGAAAAACTGTTTTTT. V gene TRBV10-2 combines with J gene TRBJ1-4; D gene uncertain. CDR1 and CDR2 (germline): WSHSY, SAAADI. The CDR3 covers 17 residues. Deletions cut 0 bases from V and 6 bases from J, with 17 bases between.

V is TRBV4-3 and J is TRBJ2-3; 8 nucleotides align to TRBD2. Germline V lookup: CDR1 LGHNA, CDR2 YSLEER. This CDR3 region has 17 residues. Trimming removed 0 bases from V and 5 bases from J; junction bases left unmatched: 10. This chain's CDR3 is CASSQDGTSGRRDTQYF. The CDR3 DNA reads TGCGCCAGCAGCCAAGATGGTACCAGCGGGAGACGAGATACGCAGTATTTT.

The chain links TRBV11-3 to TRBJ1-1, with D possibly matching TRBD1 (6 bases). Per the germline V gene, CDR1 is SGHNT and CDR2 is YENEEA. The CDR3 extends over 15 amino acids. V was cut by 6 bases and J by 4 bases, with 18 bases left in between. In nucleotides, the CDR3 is TGTGCCAGCAGTCCCCGGACCAGGGGATTCACTGAAGCTTTCTTT. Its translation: CASSPRTRGFTEAFF.

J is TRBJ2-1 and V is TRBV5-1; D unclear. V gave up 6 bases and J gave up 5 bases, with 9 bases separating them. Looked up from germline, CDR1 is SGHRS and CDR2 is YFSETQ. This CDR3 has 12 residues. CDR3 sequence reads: CASTVRNNEQFF. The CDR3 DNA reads TGCGCCAGCACGGTCCGCAACAATGAGCAGTTCTTC.

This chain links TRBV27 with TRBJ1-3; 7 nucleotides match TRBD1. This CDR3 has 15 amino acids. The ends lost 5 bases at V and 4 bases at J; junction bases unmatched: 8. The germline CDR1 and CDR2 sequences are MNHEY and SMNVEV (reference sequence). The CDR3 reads CASSLTGVTGNTIYF. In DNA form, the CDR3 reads TGTGCCAGCAGTCTAACAGGGGTAACGGGAAACACCATATATTTT.

Written as DNA, the CDR3 is TGTGCCAGCAGCTTAAGGGTGGACACCTATGGCTACACCTTC. This encodes CASSLRVDTYGYTF. V is TRBV7-2 and J is TRBJ1-2; tentative D call: TRBD1 (5 bases). Germline-derived CDR1 and CDR2 are SGHTA and FQGNSA. Trimming shortened V by 2 bases and J by 4 bases, and 11 bases separated the two germline ends. This CDR3 is built from 14 residues.

In nucleotides, the CDR3 is TGTGCCAGCAGCTTAGAAGGGGAATCACCCCTCCACTTT. Translating it yields CASSLEGESPLHF. The chain combines TRBV7-9 with TRBJ1-6; D possibly corresponds to TRBD1 (5 bases). Trimming pared 1 base from V and 10 bases from J, leaving 8 bases between. The CDR3 runs 13 residues. Germline CDR1 is SEHNR and CDR2 is FQNEAQ (reference sequence).

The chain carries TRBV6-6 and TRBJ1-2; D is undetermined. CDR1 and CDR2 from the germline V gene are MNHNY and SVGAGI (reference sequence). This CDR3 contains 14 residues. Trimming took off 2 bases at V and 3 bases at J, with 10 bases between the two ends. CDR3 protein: CASSYPGYDYGYTF. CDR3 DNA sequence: TGTGCCAGCAGTTACCCCGGGTATGACTATGGCTACACCTTC.

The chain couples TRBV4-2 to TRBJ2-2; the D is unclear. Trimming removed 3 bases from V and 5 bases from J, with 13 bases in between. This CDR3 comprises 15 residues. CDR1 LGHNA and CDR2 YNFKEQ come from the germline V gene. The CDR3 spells CASSHPQTLTGELFF. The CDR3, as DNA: TGTGCCAGCAGCCACCCCCAAACCTTAACCGGGGAGCTGTTTTTT.

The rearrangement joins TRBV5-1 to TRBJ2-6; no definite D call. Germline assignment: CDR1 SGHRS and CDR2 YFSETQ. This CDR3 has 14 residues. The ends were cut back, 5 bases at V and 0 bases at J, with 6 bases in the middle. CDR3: CASRPSSGANVLTF. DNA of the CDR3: TGCGCCAGCAGGCCGAGCTCTGGGGCCAACGTCCTGACTTTC.

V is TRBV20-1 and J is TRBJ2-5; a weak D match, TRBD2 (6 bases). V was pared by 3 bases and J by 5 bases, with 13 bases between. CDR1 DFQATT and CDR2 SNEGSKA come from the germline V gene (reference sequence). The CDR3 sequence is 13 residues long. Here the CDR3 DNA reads TGCAGTGCTAGTGAGGACTACTCGGAGACCCAGTACTTC. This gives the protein CSASEDYSETQYF.

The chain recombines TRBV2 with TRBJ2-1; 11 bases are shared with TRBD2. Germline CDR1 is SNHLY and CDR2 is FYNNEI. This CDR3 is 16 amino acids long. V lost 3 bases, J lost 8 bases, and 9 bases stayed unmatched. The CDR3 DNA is TGTGCCAGCAGTGACTTTACTAGCGGGGGACTCTATGAGCAGTTCTTC. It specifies CASSDFTSGGLYEQFF.

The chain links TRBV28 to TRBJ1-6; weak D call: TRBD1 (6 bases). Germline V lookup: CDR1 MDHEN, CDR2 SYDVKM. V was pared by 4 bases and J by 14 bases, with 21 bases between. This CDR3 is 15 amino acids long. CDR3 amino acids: CASSSPLEGGATLHF. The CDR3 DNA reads TGTGCCAGCAGTTCACCCCTGGAGGGGGGTGCAACCCTCCACTTT.

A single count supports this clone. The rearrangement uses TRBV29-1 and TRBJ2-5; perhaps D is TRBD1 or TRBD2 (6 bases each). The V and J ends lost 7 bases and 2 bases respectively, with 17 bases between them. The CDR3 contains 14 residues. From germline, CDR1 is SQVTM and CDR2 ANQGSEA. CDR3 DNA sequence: TGCAGCGCACTCAGGGGCGGAGGGCAAGAGACCCAGTACTTC. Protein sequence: CSALRGGGQETQYF.

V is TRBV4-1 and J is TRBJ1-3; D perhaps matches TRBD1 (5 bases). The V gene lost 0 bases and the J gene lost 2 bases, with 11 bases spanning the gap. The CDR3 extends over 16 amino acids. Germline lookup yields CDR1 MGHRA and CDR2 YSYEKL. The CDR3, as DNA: TGCGCCAGCAGCCAAGAGCCCACCAGGGCTGGAAACACCATATATTTT. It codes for CASSQEPTRAGNTIYF.

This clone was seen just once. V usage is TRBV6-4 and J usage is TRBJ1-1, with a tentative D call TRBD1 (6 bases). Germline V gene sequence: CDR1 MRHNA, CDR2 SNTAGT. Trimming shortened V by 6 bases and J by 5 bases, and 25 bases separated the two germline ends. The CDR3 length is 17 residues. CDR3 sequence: CASSRFGALQGMTEAFF. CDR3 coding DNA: TGTGCCAGCAGCCGATTCGGCGCGCTTCAGGGGATGACTGAAGCTTTCTTT.

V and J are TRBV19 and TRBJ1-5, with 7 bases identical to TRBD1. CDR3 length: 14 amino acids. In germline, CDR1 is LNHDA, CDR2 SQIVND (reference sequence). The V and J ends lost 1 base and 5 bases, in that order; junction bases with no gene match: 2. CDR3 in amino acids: CASSIGDSHQPQHF. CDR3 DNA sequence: TGTGCCAGTAGTATAGGGGACAGCCATCAGCCCCAGCATTTT.

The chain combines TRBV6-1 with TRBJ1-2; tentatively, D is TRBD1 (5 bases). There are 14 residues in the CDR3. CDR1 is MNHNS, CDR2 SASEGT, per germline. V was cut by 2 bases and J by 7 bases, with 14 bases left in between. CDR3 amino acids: CASSESGGRAGYTF. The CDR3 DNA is TGTGCCAGCAGTGAATCGGGGGGTCGGGCTGGCTACACCTTC.

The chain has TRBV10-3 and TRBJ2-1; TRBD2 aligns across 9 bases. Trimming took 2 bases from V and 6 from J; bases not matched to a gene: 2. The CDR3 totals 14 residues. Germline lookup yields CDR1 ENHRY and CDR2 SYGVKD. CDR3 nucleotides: TGTGCCATCAGTGAGAGCGGGGGGTCCAATGAGCAGTTCTTC. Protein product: CAISESGGSNEQFF.

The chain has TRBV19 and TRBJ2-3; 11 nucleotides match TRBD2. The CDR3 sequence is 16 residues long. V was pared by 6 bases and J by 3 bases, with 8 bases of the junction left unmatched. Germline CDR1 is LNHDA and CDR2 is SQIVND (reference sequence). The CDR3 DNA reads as TGTGCCAGTAGCCTCTACGGGACTAGCGGTACAGATACGCAGTATTTT. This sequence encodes CASSLYGTSGTDTQYF.

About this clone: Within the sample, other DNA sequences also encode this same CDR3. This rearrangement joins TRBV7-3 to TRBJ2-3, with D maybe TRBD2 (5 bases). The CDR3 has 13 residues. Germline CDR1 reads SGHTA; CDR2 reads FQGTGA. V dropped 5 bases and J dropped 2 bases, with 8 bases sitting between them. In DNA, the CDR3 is TGTGCCAGCAGCCGGGGATCCACAGATACGCAGTATTTT. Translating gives CASSRGSTDTQYF. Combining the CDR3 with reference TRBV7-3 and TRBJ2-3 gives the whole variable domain GAGVSQTPSNKVTEKGKYVELRCDPISGHTALYWYRQSLGQGPEFLIYFQGTGAADDSGLPNDRFFAVRPEGSVSTLKIQRTERGDSAVYLCASSRGSTDTQYFGPGTRLTVL.

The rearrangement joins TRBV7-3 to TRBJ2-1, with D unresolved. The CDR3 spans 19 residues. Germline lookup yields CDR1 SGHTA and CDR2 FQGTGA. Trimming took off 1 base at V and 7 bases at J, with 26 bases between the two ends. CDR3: CASSLMAVGSTEFGNEQFF. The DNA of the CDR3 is TGTGCCAGCAGCTTAATGGCGGTGGGTAGCACCGAGTTTGGAAATGAGCAGTTCTTC.

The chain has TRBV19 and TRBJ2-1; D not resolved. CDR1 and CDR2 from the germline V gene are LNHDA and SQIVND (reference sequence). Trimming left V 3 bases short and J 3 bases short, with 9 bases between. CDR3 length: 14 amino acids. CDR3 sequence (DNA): TGTGCCAGTAGTATTCCGGGTAGCTACAATGAGCAGTTCTTC. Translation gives CASSIPGSYNEQFF.

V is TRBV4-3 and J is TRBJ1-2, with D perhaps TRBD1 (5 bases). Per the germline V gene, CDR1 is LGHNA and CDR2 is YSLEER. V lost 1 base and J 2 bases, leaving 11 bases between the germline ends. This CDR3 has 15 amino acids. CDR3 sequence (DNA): TGCGCCAGCAGCCAAGTCGCGGGGGGGAACTATGGCTACACCTTC. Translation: CASSQVAGGNYGYTF.

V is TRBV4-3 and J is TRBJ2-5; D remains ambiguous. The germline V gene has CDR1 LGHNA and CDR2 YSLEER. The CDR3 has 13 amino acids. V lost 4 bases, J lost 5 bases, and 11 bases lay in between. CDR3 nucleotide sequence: TGCGCCAGCAGCCCTCGACGGCTGGAGACCCAGTACTTC. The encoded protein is CASSPRRLETQYF.

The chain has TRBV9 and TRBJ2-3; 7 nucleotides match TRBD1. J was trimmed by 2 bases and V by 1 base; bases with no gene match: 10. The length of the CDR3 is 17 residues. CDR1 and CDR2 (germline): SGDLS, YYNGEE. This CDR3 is CASSVSPDEGATDTQYF. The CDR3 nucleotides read TGTGCCAGCAGCGTAAGTCCCGATGAGGGGGCCACAGATACGCAGTATTTT.

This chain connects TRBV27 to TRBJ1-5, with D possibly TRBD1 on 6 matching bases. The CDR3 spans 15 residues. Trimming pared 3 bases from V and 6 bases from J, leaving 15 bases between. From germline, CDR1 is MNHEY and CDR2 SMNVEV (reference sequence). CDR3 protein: CASSLTREGGQPQHF. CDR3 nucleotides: TGTGCCAGCAGTTTGACTAGGGAAGGGGGTCAGCCCCAGCATTTT.

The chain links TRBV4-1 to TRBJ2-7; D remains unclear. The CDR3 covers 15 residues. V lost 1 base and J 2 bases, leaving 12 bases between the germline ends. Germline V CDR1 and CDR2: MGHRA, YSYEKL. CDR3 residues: CASSQAETVTYEQYF. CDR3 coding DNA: TGCGCCAGCAGCCAAGCAGAAACGGTTACCTACGAGCAGTACTTC.

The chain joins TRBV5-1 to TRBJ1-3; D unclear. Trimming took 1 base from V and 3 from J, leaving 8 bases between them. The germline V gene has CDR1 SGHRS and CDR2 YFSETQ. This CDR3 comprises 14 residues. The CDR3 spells CASSLIYGGNTIYF. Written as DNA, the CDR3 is TGCGCCAGCAGCTTGATTTACGGTGGAAACACCATATATTTT.

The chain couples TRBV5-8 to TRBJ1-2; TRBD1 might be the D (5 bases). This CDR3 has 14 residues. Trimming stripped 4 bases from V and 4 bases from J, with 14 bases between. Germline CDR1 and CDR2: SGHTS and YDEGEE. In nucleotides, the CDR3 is TGTGCCAGCAGCCCATGGGGGGTCACCTATGGCTACACCTTC. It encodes CASSPWGVTYGYTF.